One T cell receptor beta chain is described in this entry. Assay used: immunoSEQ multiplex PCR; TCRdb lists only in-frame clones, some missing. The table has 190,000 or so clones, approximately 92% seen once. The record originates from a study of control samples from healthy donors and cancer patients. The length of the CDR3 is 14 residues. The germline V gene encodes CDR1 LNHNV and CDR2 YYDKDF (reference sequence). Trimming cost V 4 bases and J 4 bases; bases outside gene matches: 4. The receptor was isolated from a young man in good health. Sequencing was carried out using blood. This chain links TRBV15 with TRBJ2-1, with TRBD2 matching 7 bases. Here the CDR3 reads CATSMGLPYNEQFF. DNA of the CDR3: TGTGCCACCAGCATGGGACTACCTTACAATGAGCAGTTCTTC. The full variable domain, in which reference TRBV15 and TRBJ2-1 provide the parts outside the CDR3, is DAMVIQNPRYQVTQFGKPVTLSCSQTLNHNVMYWYQQKSSQAPKLLFHYYDKDFNNEADTPDNFQSRRPNTSFCFLDIRSPGLGDTAMYLCATSMGLPYNEQFFGPGTRLTVL.